This T cell receptor (beta chain) was profiled in a study of technical replicates of blood from several donors. The CDR3 spans 16 residues. V was pared by 2 bases and J by 6 bases, with 8 bases of the junction left unmatched. The germline gives CDR1 LGHNT, CDR2 FRNRAP. The repertoire was sequenced with immunoSEQ multiplex PCR; TCRdb's copy has only in-frame clones and lacks some. The sample consists of around 79,000 clones, 75% to 95% of them appearing once. The source material was T cells isolated from PBMCs. The clonotype comes from a human donor in good health. Some clones in this sample may be carry-over from other donors' samples. The chain combines TRBV12-5 with TRBJ1-5, with 9 nucleotides matching TRBD1. Here the CDR3 DNA reads TGTGCTAGTGGTTTGCCCGACAGGGGGGGAGGTCAGCCCCAGCATTTT. Protein sequence: CASGLPDRGGGQPQHF.